Ten or more counts support the clone carrying this TCR beta chain. The antigen remains undetermined. To make TCR beta libraries, researchers used iRepertoire HTBI primers and Arm-PCR of CDR3 regions. TCRdb independently ran MiXCR on the multiplex PCR reads; one entry per CDR3 protein. The table records around 500,000 distinct CDR3 sequences, about 16% of them present only once. Time point of the sample: newly diagnosed GD, antithyroid drugs for less than 3 months. PBMC RNA was the source of the TCR library. The data are from a study of regulatory T cells in long-lasting Graves disease. Whole-study findings and limits: It was in persistent disease that TRBV28, TRBJ1-2 and TRBJ2-5 were favored.

CDR3 length: 18 residues. The germline V gene encodes CDR1 MNHEY and CDR2 SVGAGI. Between the trimmed V and J ends, which lost 0 bases and 0 bases, there was a span of 15 bases. These same records also appear under a second study, on T cells in Graves' hyperthyroidism and ophthalmopathy. That work adds: Newly diagnosed patients aged 18 to 65 had hyperthyroidism of under 2 months' duration.

The chain recombines TRBV6-5 with TRBJ1-5, with D uncertain. This sequence originates from a woman aged 40 to 65 with Graves disease. Sequencing was performed on peripheral blood mononuclear cells (PBMCs), taken at new diagnosis, from a patient treated with antithyroid drugs. CDR3 amino acids: CASSYSISSPYSNQPQHF. CDR3 bases: TGTGCCAGCAGTTACTCGATAAGCAGCCCGTATAGCAATCAGCCCCAGCATTTT.